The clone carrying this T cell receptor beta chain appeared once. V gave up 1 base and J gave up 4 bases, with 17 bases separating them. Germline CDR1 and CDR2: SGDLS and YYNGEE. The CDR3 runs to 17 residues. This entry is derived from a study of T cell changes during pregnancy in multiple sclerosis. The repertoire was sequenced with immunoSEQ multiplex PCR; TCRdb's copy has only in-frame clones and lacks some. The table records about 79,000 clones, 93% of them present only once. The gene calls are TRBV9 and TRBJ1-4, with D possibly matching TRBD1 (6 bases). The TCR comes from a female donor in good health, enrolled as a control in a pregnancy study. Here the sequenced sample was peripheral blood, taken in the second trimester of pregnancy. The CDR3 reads CASSVLPTGGNNEKLFF. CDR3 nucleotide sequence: TGTGCCAGCAGCGTATTACCCACGGGGGGCAATAATGAAAAACTGTTTTTT.